The 13 T cell receptor beta chains presented below share a single source sample, sequenced in a study of human thymus T cells. The assay was immunoSEQ multiplex PCR, and TCRdb's table has in-frame clones only and misses some. The table has more than 70,000 clones, 90% to 97% seen once. Thymic samples were excised during corrective heart operations. The sample taken for sequencing was thymus tissue. The receptors shown here come from a boy younger than two with a congenital heart defect but otherwise immunologically healthy.

The rearrangement links TRBV4-3 to TRBJ1-2, with 7 bases that match TRBD1. V shed 3 bases, J shed 0 bases, and the junction held 7 bases outside the gene matches. Germline loops: CDR1 LGHNA, CDR2 YSLEER. This CDR3 has 16 amino acids. CDR3 sequence: CASSQRRDRANYGYTF. The CDR3 coding sequence is TGCGCCAGCAGCCAGCGACGGGACAGAGCTAACTATGGCTACACCTTC.

In the case of this clone: Lacking the conserved final phenylalanine or tryptophan, this CDR3 likely reflects a read error. The limits of the CDR3 on the DNA are not certain, so only TCRdb's listed CDR3 is given. The rearrangement uses TRBV21-1 and TRBJ1-2. TRBV21-1 is designated a pseudogene. Termini included, the CDR3 measures 10 amino acids. This CDR3 is CASSKDQGLN.

The chain combines TRBV2 with TRBJ2-1, with D possibly TRBD2 on 5 matching bases. CDR1 is SNHLY, CDR2 FYNNEI, per germline. The CDR3 runs to 13 residues. CDR3 DNA sequence: TGTGGCCAGCAGCCGGACTCTTACAATGAGCAGTTCTTC. Its protein is CGQQPDSYNEQFF.

The chain has TRBV5-6 and TRBJ2-1; TRBD2 matches 9 bases. Germline values: CDR1 SGHDT, CDR2 YYEEEE. V shed 4 bases and J 4 bases; nucleotides not matched to a gene: 9. The CDR3 extends over 16 amino acids. Here the CDR3 DNA reads TGTGCCAGCAGCCGCCGCGGGAGGGCCCTGTACAATGAGCAGTTCTTC. It yields the protein CASSRRGRALYNEQFF.

J is TRBJ2-7 and V is TRBV18; weak D call: TRBD2 (7 bases). The CDR3 runs to 16 residues. Germline V gives CDR1 KGHSH, CDR2 LQKENI. V was cut by 1 base and J by 0 bases, with 13 bases left in between. CDR3 DNA sequence: TGTGCCAGCTCACCACGGCGGGGGCACTTCTCCTACGAGCAGTACTTC. This encodes CASSPRRGHFSYEQYF.

This chain connects TRBV11-2 to TRBJ2-7; TRBD1 agrees at 8 bases. V lost 3 bases and J lost 2; bases outside the gene matches: 18. Germline CDR1 SGHAT, CDR2 FQNNGV. The CDR3 has 19 amino acids. This chain's CDR3 is CASSFTGTGEGYMTYEQYF. The CDR3 DNA reads TGTGCCAGCAGCTTTACCGGGACAGGTGAGGGATACATGACCTACGAGCAGTACTTC.

V gene TRBV28 combines with J gene TRBJ1-5, with 7 positions matching TRBD1. Trimming removed 5 bases from V and 5 bases from J; junction bases left unmatched: 9. Germline V gene sequence: CDR1 MDHEN, CDR2 SYDVKM. This CDR3 is 15 amino acids long. The CDR3 region is CASSKDRCQDQPQHF. As DNA, the CDR3 is TGTGCCAGCAGTAAGGACAGGTGCCAAGATCAGCCCCAGCATTTT.

The chain employs TRBV27 and TRBJ2-3; D is possibly TRBD2 (6 bases). V gave up 3 bases and J gave up 4 bases, with 20 bases separating them. This CDR3 has 17 residues. Germline CDR1 is MNHEY and CDR2 is SMNVEV (reference sequence). This CDR3 is CASSFNLRGSSADTQYF. In DNA form, the CDR3 reads TGTGCCAGCAGTTTTAATTTGCGGGGATCCTCCGCAGATACGCAGTATTTT.

The V gene is TRBV6-1, the J gene TRBJ2-1; possibly TRBD2 for D (6 bases). V lost 5 bases to trimming and J lost 5 bases, with 16 bases between them. CDR1 is MNHNS, CDR2 SASEGT, per germline. The CDR3 runs 15 residues. CDR3: CASSTGPRGNNEQFF. The CDR3 bases are TGTGCCAGCAGTACCGGCCCTCGCGGGAACAATGAGCAGTTCTTC.

V usage is TRBV18 and J usage is TRBJ1-1; possible D gene TRBD1, 5 bases. The germline V gene has CDR1 KGHSH and CDR2 LQKENI. This CDR3 is 14 amino acids long. V lost 11 bases and J 0 bases, leaving 16 bases between the germline ends. CDR3 sequence (DNA): TGTGCCTCCCTTCGGGGGGGTATGAACACTGAAGCTTTCTTT. Translation: CASLRGGMNTEAFF.

V and J are TRBV7-9 and TRBJ2-5; TRBD1 is a possible D gene (5 bases). The CDR3 runs to 17 residues. Germline assignment: CDR1 SEHNR and CDR2 FQNEAQ (reference sequence). V was clipped by 2 bases and J by 4 bases, with 20 bases between them. The CDR3 protein is CASSLIAGTGALETQYF. The CDR3 coding sequence is TGTGCCAGCAGCTTAATTGCCGGTACAGGCGCTTTAGAGACCCAGTACTTC.

This sequence joins TRBV7-9 and TRBJ2-3; 10 bases are a match to TRBD1. V lost 5 bases and J lost 5; bases outside the gene matches: 13. CDR1 and CDR2 (germline): SEHNR, FQNEAQ (reference sequence). The CDR3 spans 17 residues. CDR3 amino acids: CASSLHERTGGEDTQYF. CDR3 bases: TGTGCCAGCAGCCTTCATGAGAGGACAGGGGGGGAAGATACGCAGTATTTT. Variable domain in full (rest from reference TRBV7-9 and TRBJ2-3): DTGVSQNPRHKITKRGQNVTFRCDPISEHNRLYWYRQTLGQGPEFLTYFQNEAQLEKSRLLSDRFSAERPKGSFSTLEIQRTEQGDSAMYLCASSLHERTGGEDTQYFGPGTRLTVL.

The chain carries TRBV6-6 and TRBJ2-3, with D perhaps TRBD1 (6 bases). Germline CDR1 reads MNHNY; CDR2 reads SVGAGI (reference sequence). V shed 0 bases and J shed 6 bases, with 7 bases lying between them. The CDR3 consists of 13 residues. The CDR3 reads CASSYSRGDTQYF. Here the CDR3 DNA reads TGTGCCAGCAGTTACTCGAGGGGGGATACGCAGTATTTT.